This T cell receptor beta chain originates from a study of blood T cell repertoires in COVID-19. For the study at large: Sources were T cells, B-cell-depleted T cells, or PBMCs; the material itself was cDNA or gDNA.

Enrolled through a virtual design, the participants were between roughly 18 and 100 years of age and came from around 25 US areas. Cohorts were determined from participant-reported clinical history. Trimming stripped 2 bases from V and 2 bases from J, with 12 bases between. The CDR3 covers 16 residues. Per germline, CDR1 SGHTA and CDR2 FQGNSA. Original data processing: Using reference gene primer amplification, nucleated cell counts were estimated. Sequenced by immunoSEQ multiplex PCR; TCRdb stores in-frame clones only, minus some. The D gene and trimming were derived from the DNA, and the V and J assignments and clone size from that table. The sample contains approximately 210,000 clones, 88% of which appear only once.

Sequenced material: PBMCs or T cells enriched from blood (not recorded which). The chain joins TRBV7-2 to TRBJ2-2, with D possibly matching TRBD2 (6 bases). The sequence was obtained from a woman between 45 and 65 years old with acute COVID-19. This CDR3 reads CASSLNRRGNTGELFF. The CDR3 DNA follows: TGTGCCAGCAGCTTAAATCGGCGGGGTAACACCGGGGAGCTGTTTTTT.